Listed below are T cell receptor beta chains from one sample, sequenced in a study of T cells in localized non-small cell lung cancer. Sequencing used immunoSEQ multiplex PCR; TCRdb keeps in-frame clones, though not all of them. The sample comprises about 59,000 clones, roughly 88% of which are singletons, and 1.5% to 2% rests with the top ten. The input for sequencing was peripheral blood, taken before any cancer treatment. Source of these receptors: a woman aged 40 to 75 with stage I lung adenocarcinoma. The CDR3 runs from the conserved cysteine through the conserved F or W. D genes are given only for firm matches. Only some rows state a clone size, as once, few, many or a class for expanded clones.

CDR3aa: CAREISGANVLTF; CDR3nt: TGTGCCAGGGAGATCTCTGGGGCCAACGTCCTGACTTTC; d_gene: .; abundance: .; j_gene: TRBJ2-6; v_gene: TRBV7-9
CDR3aa: CASSSSTGEEAYEQYF; CDR3nt: TGTGCCAGCAGTAGCTCGACAGGGGAGGAAGCCTACGAGCAGTACTTC; d_gene: TRBD1; abundance: .; j_gene: TRBJ2-7; v_gene: TRBV27
CDR3aa: CASSLAWGSTDTQYF; CDR3nt: TGTGCCAGCAGCTTAGCTTGGGGGAGCACAGATACGCAGTATTTT; d_gene: .; abundance: once; j_gene: TRBJ2-3; v_gene: TRBV7-2
CDR3aa: CASSETGPMHEQFF; CDR3nt: TGTGCCAGCAGTGAAACAGGACCTATGCATGAGCAGTTCTTC; d_gene: .; abundance: .; j_gene: TRBJ2-1; v_gene: TRBV6-1
CDR3aa: CASSYVQGSANEKLFF; CDR3nt: TGTGCCAGCAGTTACGTGCAGGGATCGGCTAATGAAAAACTGTTTTTT; d_gene: .; abundance: .; j_gene: TRBJ1-4; v_gene: TRBV6-5
CDR3aa: CASSYRTEAFF; CDR3nt: TGTGCCAGCAGTTATCGCACTGAAGCTTTCTTT; d_gene: .; abundance: .; j_gene: TRBJ1-1; v_gene: TRBV28
CDR3aa: CASNQRAGELFF; CDR3nt: TGCGCCAGCAATCAGCGGGCCGGGGAGCTGTTTTTT; d_gene: .; abundance: .; j_gene: TRBJ2-2; v_gene: TRBV5-1
CDR3aa: CASSLRDFQETQYF; CDR3nt: TGTGCCAGCAGCTTGCGGGACTTTCAAGAGACCCAGTACTTC; d_gene: .; abundance: .; j_gene: TRBJ2-5; v_gene: TRBV5-8
CDR3aa: CASSPGTGFEKLFF; CDR3nt: TGCGCCAGCAGCCCTGGGACAGGATTTGAAAAACTGTTTTTT; d_gene: TRBD1; abundance: .; j_gene: TRBJ1-4; v_gene: TRBV5-1
CDR3aa: CASSGGTEAFF; CDR3nt: TGTGCCAGCTCAGGGGGCACTGAAGCTTTCTTT; d_gene: .; abundance: .; j_gene: TRBJ1-1; v_gene: TRBV18
CDR3aa: CASSEDSKNIQYF; CDR3nt: TGTGCCAGCAGTGAGGACAGCAAAAACATTCAGTACTTC; d_gene: .; abundance: once; j_gene: TRBJ2-4; v_gene: TRBV2
CDR3aa: CSVSAGDTSEQYF; CDR3nt: TGCAGCGTTAGTGCGGGGGACACCTCCGAGCAGTACTTC; d_gene: .; abundance: .; j_gene: TRBJ2-7; v_gene: TRBV29-1
CDR3aa: CASSETSRSQPQHF; CDR3nt: TGTGCCAGCAGCGAAACAAGCCGTAGTCAGCCCCAGCATTTT; d_gene: .; abundance: .; j_gene: TRBJ1-5; v_gene: TRBV6-5
CDR3aa: CASSSQARSYEQYF; CDR3nt: TGTGCCAGCAGCTCCCAGGCCAGGTCCTACGAGCAGTACTTC; d_gene: .; abundance: .; j_gene: TRBJ2-7; v_gene: TRBV6-5
CDR3aa: CASSFPVSDQETQYF; CDR3nt: TGCGCCAGCAGCTTCCCTGTAAGCGATCAAGAGACCCAGTACTTC; d_gene: .; abundance: .; j_gene: TRBJ2-5; v_gene: TRBV5-1
CDR3aa: CASSQANGMGNSPLHF; CDR3nt: TGTGCCAGCAGCCAAGCGAACGGGATGGGTAATTCACCCCTCCACTTT; d_gene: .; abundance: once; j_gene: TRBJ1-6; v_gene: TRBV4-2
CDR3aa: CASSLQPAPEETQYF; CDR3nt: TGTGCCAGCAGCTTACAGCCAGCCCCAGAAGAGACCCAGTACTTC; d_gene: .; abundance: .; j_gene: TRBJ2-5; v_gene: TRBV7-4
CDR3aa: CASSPPGETYGYTF; CDR3nt: TGTGCCAGCAGCCCACCGGGGGAGACCTATGGCTACACCTTC; d_gene: .; abundance: .; j_gene: TRBJ1-2; v_gene: TRBV7-9
CDR3aa: CASSRDSNQPQHF; CDR3nt: TGTGCCAGCAGCAGGGATAGCAATCAGCCCCAGCATTTT; d_gene: .; abundance: .; j_gene: TRBJ1-5; v_gene: TRBV2
CDR3aa: CASSSSQGRPTDTQYF; CDR3nt: TGTGCCAGCAGTTCCTCCCAGGGGAGGCCCACAGATACGCAGTATTTT; d_gene: .; abundance: .; j_gene: TRBJ2-3; v_gene: TRBV27
CDR3aa: CASSGAGTAYEQYF; CDR3nt: TGCGCCAGCAGCGGAGCTGGGACAGCCTACGAGCAGTACTTC; d_gene: TRBD1; abundance: once; j_gene: TRBJ2-7; v_gene: TRBV5-1
CDR3aa: CASSLGLQGQNIQYF; CDR3nt: TGTGCCAGCAGCCTGGGCCTTCAGGGGCAAAACATTCAGTACTTC; d_gene: .; abundance: .; j_gene: TRBJ2-4; v_gene: TRBV11-2
CDR3aa: CASSSGRNQPQHF; CDR3nt: TGTGCCAGCAGTTCTGGACGCAATCAGCCCCAGCATTTT; d_gene: .; abundance: .; j_gene: TRBJ1-5; v_gene: TRBV27
CDR3aa: CASSLGPGNYEQYF; CDR3nt: TGTGCCAGCAGCTTAGGTCCGGGGAACTACGAGCAGTACTTC; d_gene: .; abundance: .; j_gene: TRBJ2-7; v_gene: TRBV7-3
CDR3aa: CASSKTDRPNTEAFF; CDR3nt: TGTGCCAGCAGCAAGACGGACAGGCCGAACACTGAAGCTTTCTTT; d_gene: TRBD1; abundance: few; j_gene: TRBJ1-1; v_gene: TRBV7-9
CDR3aa: CASSLFRDREETQYF; CDR3nt: TGTGCCAGCTCACTCTTCAGGGACAGGGAGGAGACCCAGTACTTC; d_gene: TRBD1; abundance: few; j_gene: TRBJ2-5; v_gene: TRBV18
CDR3aa: CATTGQGLREQYF; CDR3nt: TGTGCCACTACGGGACAGGGGTTGAGGGAGCAGTACTTC; d_gene: TRBD1; abundance: .; j_gene: TRBJ2-7; v_gene: TRBV2
CDR3aa: CASSLRMAGQAMLAFF; CDR3nt: TGTGCCAGCAGCTTAAGAATGGCGGGGCAAGCCATGTTAGCTTTCTTT; d_gene: .; abundance: .; j_gene: TRBJ1-1; v_gene: TRBV5-7
CDR3aa: CASSTNQGGYTF; CDR3nt: TGTGCCAGCAGCACAAACCAGGGAGGCTACACCTTC; d_gene: .; abundance: .; j_gene: TRBJ1-2; v_gene: TRBV7-2
CDR3aa: CASSQFGGGDFSYEQYF; CDR3nt: TGTGCCAGCAGCCAATTTGGAGGGGGAGATTTCTCCTACGAGCAGTACTTC; d_gene: .; abundance: .; j_gene: TRBJ2-7; v_gene: TRBV14
CDR3aa: CASSLERGAELFF; CDR3nt: TGTGCCAGCAGCTTAGAGCGGGGGGCTGAACTGTTTTTT; d_gene: .; abundance: .; j_gene: TRBJ1-4; v_gene: TRBV7-2
CDR3aa: CASTFTAGGTDTQYF; CDR3nt: TGTGCCAGCACCTTCACGGCAGGGGGTACAGATACGCAGTATTTT; d_gene: TRBD1; abundance: few; j_gene: TRBJ2-3; v_gene: TRBV6-6
CDR3aa: CASSDLRGGAFYGYTF; CDR3nt: TGTGCCAGCAGTGACCTCCGTGGGGGGGCATTCTATGGCTACACCTTC; d_gene: .; abundance: .; j_gene: TRBJ1-2; v_gene: TRBV6-1
CDR3aa: CASSVGQGITYEQYF; CDR3nt: TGTGCCAGCAGCGTAGGACAGGGGATCACCTACGAGCAGTACTTC; d_gene: TRBD1; abundance: once; j_gene: TRBJ2-7; v_gene: TRBV5-8
CDR3aa: CASSVDPSGGYEQYF; CDR3nt: TGTGCCAGCAGTGTAGATCCCTCGGGCGGTTACGAGCAGTACTTC; d_gene: .; abundance: .; j_gene: TRBJ2-7; v_gene: TRBV27
CDR3aa: CASSLMNTEAFF; CDR3nt: TGTGCCAGTAGTTTAATGAACACTGAAGCTTTCTTT; d_gene: .; abundance: .; j_gene: TRBJ1-1; v_gene: TRBV19
CDR3aa: CASSLTLGAPPSKQFF; CDR3nt: TGTGCCAGCAGCTTAACGTTAGGGGCGCCTCCAAGTAAGCAGTTCTTC; d_gene: .; abundance: .; j_gene: TRBJ2-1; v_gene: TRBV7-3
CDR3aa: CASSSTVTDTQYF; CDR3nt: TGCGCCAGCAGCTCTACAGTGACAGATACGCAGTATTTT; d_gene: .; abundance: .; j_gene: TRBJ2-3; v_gene: TRBV5-1
CDR3aa: CAITGTSASGSTDTQYF; CDR3nt: TGTGCCATCACGGGGACTAGCGCCTCCGGAAGCACAGATACGCAGTATTTT; d_gene: TRBD2; abundance: .; j_gene: TRBJ2-3; v_gene: TRBV10-3
CDR3aa: CASSINPPGLVYGYTF; CDR3nt: TGTGCCAGTAGTATAAACCCCCCGGGACTGGTCTATGGCTACACCTTC; d_gene: .; abundance: .; j_gene: TRBJ1-2; v_gene: TRBV19